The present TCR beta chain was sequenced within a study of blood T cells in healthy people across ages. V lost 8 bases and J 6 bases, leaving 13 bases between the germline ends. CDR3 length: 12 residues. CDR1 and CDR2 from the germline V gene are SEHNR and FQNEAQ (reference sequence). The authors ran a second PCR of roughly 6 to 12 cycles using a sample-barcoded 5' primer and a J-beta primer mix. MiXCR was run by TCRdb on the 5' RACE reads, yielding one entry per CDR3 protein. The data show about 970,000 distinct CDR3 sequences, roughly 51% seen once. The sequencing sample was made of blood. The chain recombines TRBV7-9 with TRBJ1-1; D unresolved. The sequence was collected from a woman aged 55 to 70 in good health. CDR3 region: CASGLSLPEAFF. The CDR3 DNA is TGTGCCAGCGGCCTAAGCCTCCCTGAAGCTTTCTTT.